The 14 T cell receptor beta chains in this list originate from one sample, sequenced in a study of T cell repertoires in cytomegalovirus infection (dated by TCRdb to the late 2010s). Sequencing instrument: Illumina HiSeq 1500. TCRdb trimmed the raw reads at Q25, called clones with MiXCR and kept productive beta chains. One record per CDR3 amino acid sequence lists the most common genes and DNA. Counted in this sample were around 320,000 distinct CDR3 sequences; 8% to 9.5% of them appeared once. The top ten constitute approximately 4.5% of the sample. The specimen was PBMCs. These receptors originate from a human donor in good health (CMV status not recorded). Some clones in this sample may be carry-over from other donors' samples.

The rearrangement uses TRBV29-1 and TRBJ2-7, with a possible D match to TRBD2 (6 bases). The CDR3 has 13 amino acids. Between the trimmed V and J ends, which lost 3 bases and 3 bases, there was a span of 12 bases. The germline V gene encodes CDR1 SQVTM and CDR2 ANQGSEA. CDR3 in DNA: TGCAGCGTTGATGGAGGGACCATCTACGAGCAGTACTTC. Protein product: CSVDGGTIYEQYF.

This clonotype was observed a few times. The chain carries TRBV4-3 and TRBJ2-7; tentatively, D is TRBD2 (6 bases). V was clipped by 0 bases and J by 2 bases, with 11 bases between them. The CDR3 sequence is 15 residues long. The germline V gene has CDR1 LGHNA and CDR2 YSLEER. This CDR3 is CASSQDGGLAYEQYF. The CDR3 bases are TGCGCCAGCAGCCAAGATGGAGGGTTGGCCTACGAGCAGTACTTC.

The chain carries TRBV12-3 or TRBV12-4 and TRBJ1-5; no definite D call. The length of the CDR3 is 14 residues. Trimming left V 4 bases short and J 8 bases short, with 15 bases between. This CDR3 is CASSSTREVKPQHF. The CDR3 nucleotides are TGTGCCAGCAGTTCCACTAGGGAGGTCAAGCCCCAGCATTTT.

This rearrangement joins TRBV6-5 to TRBJ2-7; TRBD1 might be the D (6 bases). Per the germline V gene, CDR1 is MNHEY and CDR2 is SVGAGI. The CDR3 is made up of 15 amino acids. V lost 6 bases, J lost 2 bases, and 17 bases lay in between. The CDR3 DNA reads as TGTGCCAGCAGGAGGCTCCGGGACACCGCCTACGAGCAGTACTTC. This encodes CASRRLRDTAYEQYF.

This clonotype came up a few times. Written as DNA, the CDR3 is TGTGCAGTCCGGACAGGGGGAAGAGTAGGAGGCTACACCTTC. The encoded protein is CAVRTGGRVGGYTF. The rearrangement links TRBV6-6 to TRBJ1-2, with 10 bases aligning to TRBD1. Germline V lookup: CDR1 MNHNY, CDR2 SVGAGI (reference sequence). The CDR3 spans 14 residues.

The chain employs TRBV6-6 and TRBJ1-5; 9 nucleotides match TRBD1. V lost 2 bases and J lost 5; bases outside the gene matches: 7. This CDR3 is built from 16 residues. In germline, CDR1 is MNHNY, CDR2 SVGAGI (reference sequence). This CDR3 is CASSYRDRVAHQPQHF. The DNA for the CDR3 is TGTGCCAGCAGTTACCGGGACAGGGTGGCCCATCAGCCCCAGCATTTT.

This clonotype occurred a few times. The chain uses TRBV7-2 and TRBJ2-1; tentatively, D is TRBD2 (6 bases). The V end was cut by 4 bases, the J end by 8 bases, with 18 bases between. The length of the CDR3 is 15 residues. Germline-derived CDR1 and CDR2 are SGHTA and FQGNSA. The CDR3 reads CASSSGLGVFDEQFF. CDR3 bases: TGTGCCAGCAGCTCGGGACTTGGGGTATTCGATGAGCAGTTCTTC. The full variable domain, in which reference TRBV7-2 and TRBJ2-1 provide the parts outside the CDR3, is GAGVSQSPSNKVTEKGKDVELRCDPISGHTALYWYRQSLGQGLEFLIYFQGNSAPDKSGLPSDRFSAERTGGSVSTLTIQRTQQEDSAVYLCASSSGLGVFDEQFFGPGTRLTVL.

This clonotype has at least ten counts. V is TRBV11-3 and J is TRBJ2-7, with D hard to call. Trimming left V 5 bases short and J 6 bases short, with 17 bases between. Looked up from germline, CDR1 is SGHNT and CDR2 is YENEEA. The CDR3 sequence is 14 residues long. The CDR3 spells CASSLPEPFVEQYF. DNA for the CDR3: TGTGCCAGCAGCCTACCGGAGCCTTTTGTCGAGCAGTACTTC.

This clonotype was counted between two and nine times. This chain links TRBV9 with TRBJ2-5, with D unclear. The CDR3 has 14 amino acids. From germline, CDR1 is SGDLS and CDR2 YYNGEE. Trimming took 4 bases from V and 4 from J, leaving 14 bases between them. The CDR3 is CASSPHGFGETQYF. The CDR3 DNA sequence: TGTGCCAGCAGCCCGCACGGCTTCGGAGAGACCCAGTACTTC.

The V gene is TRBV7-6, the J gene TRBJ2-1, with D hard to call. V was clipped by 6 bases and J by 0 bases, with 15 bases between them. The CDR3 extends over 16 amino acids. Germline V gives CDR1 SGHVS, CDR2 FNYEAQ. The CDR3 DNA follows: TGTGCCAGCAGTGGCAGCATCACCCCCTCCTACAATGAGCAGTTCTTC. This gives the protein CASSGSITPSYNEQFF.

This clonotype was seen ten or more times. The chain uses TRBV7-2 and TRBJ2-3, with 15 bases lining up with TRBD2. Germline lookup yields CDR1 SGHTA and CDR2 FQGNSA. The V segment lost 7 bases and the J segment 2 bases; nucleotides outside the gene matches: 4. The CDR3 consists of 16 residues. CDR3 amino acids: CASKRTSGGATDTQYF. The CDR3 DNA sequence: TGTGCCAGCAAACGGACTAGCGGGGGGGCCACAGATACGCAGTATTTT.

This clonotype was seen ten or more times. The rearrangement joins TRBV4-1 to TRBJ1-1, with TRBD1 matching over 10 bases. There are 17 residues in the CDR3. Germline lookup yields CDR1 MGHRA and CDR2 YSYEKL. V shed 4 bases and J 2 bases; nucleotides not matched to a gene: 10. The CDR3 loop is CASSPRDRGILNTEAFF. CDR3 nucleotides: TGCGCCAGCAGCCCCCGGGACAGGGGAATTTTAAACACTGAAGCTTTCTTT.

The chain carries TRBV9 and TRBJ1-4, with D unclear. V was shortened by 0 bases and J by 0 bases, with 6 bases between the two germline ends. Per the germline V gene, CDR1 is SGDLS and CDR2 is YYNGEE. This CDR3 spans 15 amino acids. The CDR3 DNA is TGTGCCAGCAGCGTAGATCGAGCAACTAATGAAAAACTGTTTTTT. Translating it yields CASSVDRATNEKLFF.

This clonotype has a count of ten or more. The V and J genes are TRBV6-5 and TRBJ2-5; 8 bases line up with TRBD2. Trimming took 2 bases from V and 5 from J; bases not matched to a gene: 4. CDR3 length equals 14 residues. CDR1 and CDR2 from the germline V gene are MNHEY and SVGAGI. CDR3 sequence reads: CASSYRPGGETQYF. The CDR3 nucleotides are TGTGCCAGCAGTTACCGTCCGGGAGGGGAGACCCAGTACTTC.